This TCR beta chain was sequenced in a study of vaccination and CD4 T cells after COVID-19. Overall study: Overlapping spike peptides from SARS-CoV-2, HCoV-NL63, HCoV-OC43 and HCoV-229E served to stimulate the cells.

Treatment of the sample: approximately 10-day PBMC culture with coronavirus spike peptide pools or control peptides (ViraFEST assay). In regard to this clonotype: Its antigen is not known.

The Oncomine TCR Beta short-read assay was applied to DNA of cultured CD4+ T cells. TCRdb reprocessed the PCR reads via MiXCR and lists one record per CDR3 protein. The repertoire holds around 11,000 distinct CDR3 sequences, 70% to 85% seen once, with approximately 20% in the top ten. Sequencing input: CD4+ T cells from blood, cultured in vitro. The receptor was isolated from a human donor who had recovered from COVID-19.

The CDR3 loop reads CATSDFVAGLGYGYTF. CDR3 bases: TGTGCCACCAGTGATTTCGTGGCGGGCTTGGGCTATGGCTACACCTTC. This chain connects TRBV24-1 to TRBJ1-2; the D is unclear. CDR1 and CDR2 (germline): KGHDR, SFDVKD. V dropped 1 base and J dropped 4 bases, with 15 bases sitting between them. The CDR3 covers 16 residues.